This T cell receptor (beta chain) is from a study of CD8 T cells in Susac syndrome. For this clonotype: Its antigen is undetermined.

RNA totalling roughly 0.45 to 1 ug underwent reverse transcription with random hexamers. Coverage of TCR beta CDR3 amplification by immunoSEQ multiplex PCR extended to 54 Vbeta and 13 Jbeta. MiXCR, run by TCRdb on the immunoSEQ multiplex PCR reads, gives a single entry per CDR3 protein. The sample carries about 240,000 distinct CDR3 sequences, 96% recorded once. Study-wide results and limits: As the study acknowledged, the number of individuals who were part of its TCR sequencing and HLA analysis was relatively small.

V lost 7 bases to trimming and J lost 6 bases; unmatched junction nucleotides: 14. Per the germline V gene, CDR1 is MDHEN and CDR2 is SYDVKM. The CDR3 is 15 residues long. The study sequenced TCR beta in blood CD8+ and CD4+ T cells. Sequenced: CD4+ T cells from PBMCs. The chain combines TRBV28 with TRBJ1-2; TRBD1 aligns across 7 bases. This receptor was taken from a human donor with Susac syndrome. Here the CDR3 reads CASNPPDRPRHGYTF. In DNA form, the CDR3 reads TGTGCCAGCAACCCACCGGACAGGCCTCGCCATGGCTACACCTTC.